These 28 T cell receptor beta chains were sequenced from one sample in a study of human T cells and chemical hapten exposure. Sample time point: patch test 1, 2 weeks after DPC sensitization. The sample's treatment: therapeutic diphenylcyclopropenone sensitization with weekly scalp DPC. One entry per CDR3 protein results from TCRdb running MiXCR on the RACE reads. The sample has some 94,000 distinct CDR3 sequences; around 12% are singletons. The sample was whole blood, taken in connection with sensitization to the hapten diphenylcyclopropenone (DPC). The receptor set was obtained from a middle-aged woman with alopecia areata. Some clones in this sample may be carry-over from other donors' samples.

In DNA, the CDR3 is TGTGCCAGTAGTACGACTAGCGGGAATACCGGGGAGCTGTTTTTT. It translates to CASSTTSGNTGELFF. The V call is TRBV19, the J call TRBJ2-2; 11 positions agree with TRBD2. This CDR3 contains 15 residues. V dropped 4 bases and J dropped 5; count of bases not matched to a gene: 3. Per germline, CDR1 LNHDA and CDR2 SQIVND (reference sequence).

This clonotype appeared many times. The V and J genes are TRBV30 and TRBJ2-3, with a possible D match to TRBD2 (6 bases). The CDR3 consists of 13 residues. V lost 5 bases to trimming and J lost 5 bases, with 14 bases between them. In germline, CDR1 is GTSNPN, CDR2 SVGIG (reference sequence). CDR3 residues: CAWVSGVGDTQYF. The CDR3 DNA sequence: TGTGCCTGGGTCTCGGGGGTAGGAGATACGCAGTATTTT.

The CDR3 DNA reads TGTGCCAGCAGCTCCACAACCGGACAGGAATACTACGAGCAGTACTTC. The encoded protein is CASSSTTGQEYYEQYF. The chain employs TRBV7-9 and TRBJ2-7, with 7 bases that match TRBD1. Germline V CDR1 and CDR2: SEHNR, FQNEAQ (reference sequence). Losses at the gene ends were 4 bases for V and 3 bases for J; bases not matched to a gene: 12. There are 16 residues in the CDR3.

This clonotype occurred many times. The chain employs TRBV6-5 and TRBJ2-5; D gene ambiguous. This CDR3 region has 15 residues. Germline CDR1 and CDR2: MNHEY and SVGAGI. Trimming left V 6 bases short and J 3 bases short, with 17 bases between. CDR3 loop: CASSPRQVREETQYF. CDR3 in DNA: TGTGCCAGCAGCCCACGCCAGGTTCGCGAAGAGACCCAGTACTTC.

This clonotype was found a few times. V and J are TRBV28 and TRBJ2-7; D gene ambiguous. V shed 2 bases and J shed 6 bases, with 11 bases lying between them. The CDR3 covers 13 residues. Looked up from germline, CDR1 is MDHEN and CDR2 is SYDVKM. The CDR3 DNA reads as TGTGCCAGCAGTTTACAAGGGTCCGGCGAGCAGTACTTC. This sequence encodes CASSLQGSGEQYF. The variable domain in full, with the rest retrieved from reference TRBV28 and TRBJ2-7, is DVKVTQSSRYLVKRTGEKVFLECVQDMDHENMFWYRQDPGLGLRLIYFSYDVKMKEKGDIPEGYSVSREKKERFSLILESASTNQTSMYLCASSLQGSGEQYFGPGTRLTVT.

The chain recombines TRBV20-1 with TRBJ2-3; 13 nucleotides agree with TRBD2. The germline gives CDR1 DFQATT, CDR2 SNEGSKA (reference sequence). The CDR3 runs 18 residues. V shed 0 bases and J 3 bases; nucleotides not matched to a gene: 9. The CDR3 here is CSARDDPGLAGRTDTQYF. DNA of the CDR3: TGCAGTGCTAGAGATGACCCGGGACTAGCGGGACGGACAGATACGCAGTATTTT.

Only a few counts were recorded for this clonotype. This chain joins TRBV30 and TRBJ2-7; D not resolved. The CDR3 totals 12 residues. The germline CDR1 and CDR2 sequences are GTSNPN and SVGIG (reference sequence). Trimming left V 4 bases short and J 0 bases short, with 7 bases between. In nucleotides, the CDR3 is TGTGCCTGGAACGCCGACTCCTACGAGCAGTACTTC. Protein: CAWNADSYEQYF. Full variable domain (remainder filled in from reference TRBV30 and TRBJ2-7): SQTIHQWPATLVQPVGSPLSLECTVEGTSNPNLYWYRQAAGRGLQLLFYSVGIGQISSEVPQNLSASRPQDRQFILSSKKLLLSDSGFYLCAWNADSYEQYFGPGTRLTVT.

This clonotype was counted between two and nine times. In DNA, the CDR3 is TGTGCCAGCTCACCGGGACAGGGGGTCACTGAAGCTTTCTTT. Translation: CASSPGQGVTEAFF. This chain links TRBV18 with TRBJ1-1, with TRBD1 matching 11 bases. There are 14 residues in the CDR3. Germline V gene data show CDR1 as KGHSH and CDR2 as LQKENI. Trimming cost V 3 bases and J 4 bases; bases outside gene matches: 1.

This clonotype has a handful of counts. This rearrangement joins TRBV6-5 to TRBJ2-2, with a possible D match to TRBD1 (5 bases). The germline gives CDR1 MNHEY, CDR2 SVGAGI. The CDR3 has 14 residues. Trimming took 6 bases from V and 2 from J, leaving 10 bases between them. The CDR3 reads CASRHGQNTGELFF. CDR3 coding DNA: TGTGCCAGCAGGCACGGACAAAACACCGGGGAGCTGTTTTTT.

The chain joins TRBV10-3 to TRBJ2-5; TRBD2 agrees at 8 bases. Per germline, CDR1 ENHRY and CDR2 SYGVKD. V shed 4 bases, J shed 4 bases, and the junction held 8 bases outside the gene matches. This CDR3 comprises 15 residues. The CDR3 sequence is CAISVGSGNGETQYF. CDR3 coding DNA: TGTGCCATCAGTGTCGGTAGCGGGAATGGAGAGACCCAGTACTTC.

V and J are TRBV5-5 and TRBJ2-1; the D gene is possibly TRBD2 (6 bases). CDR3 length: 14 amino acids. Germline CDR1 is SGHKS and CDR2 is YYEKEE (reference sequence). Trimming stripped 7 bases from V and 6 bases from J, with 17 bases between. The CDR3 here is CASLTSSAANEQFF. CDR3 coding DNA: TGTGCCAGCCTGACTAGTTCGGCCGCCAATGAGCAGTTCTTC. Full variable domain (outside the CDR3, taken from reference TRBV5-5 and TRBJ2-1): DAGVTQSPTHLIKTRGQQVTLRCSPISGHKSVSWYQQVLGQGPQFIFQYYEKEERGRGNFPDRFSARQFPNYSSELNVNALLLGDSALYLCASLTSSAANEQFFGPGTRLTVL.

This sequence joins TRBV7-9 and TRBJ2-2, with 7 nucleotides matching TRBD1. V shed 5 bases, J shed 4 bases, and the junction held 10 bases outside the gene matches. Looked up from germline, CDR1 is SEHNR and CDR2 is FQNEAQ (reference sequence). This CDR3 is 16 amino acids long. CDR3 bases: TGTGCCAGCAGCAAACTCGCGGACAGGTCCACCGGGGAGCTGTTTTTT. Its translation is CASSKLADRSTGELFF.

The chain couples TRBV20-1 to TRBJ1-1; TRBD1 aligns across 8 bases. CDR1 is DFQATT, CDR2 SNEGSKA, per germline (reference sequence). The CDR3 sequence is 14 residues long. J was trimmed by 1 base and V by 1 base; bases with no gene match: 2. CDR3 loop: CSARGQGANTEAFF. CDR3 DNA sequence: TGCAGTGCTAGAGGTCAGGGGGCGAACACTGAAGCTTTCTTT.

Regarding this clonotype: A much larger clone sits a single nucleotide away, making a read error possible. The genes are TRBV18 and TRBJ2-6; D ambiguous. The CDR3 loop spans 14 amino acids. CDR1 KGHSH and CDR2 LQKENI come from the germline V gene. The CDR3 spells CTSSPSSGANVLTF. CDR3 DNA: TGTACCAGCTCACCGTCCTCTGGGGCCAACGTCCTGACTTTC.

This clonotype was seen repeatedly, ten times or more. V and J are TRBV4-3 and TRBJ1-2, with a weak D call TRBD1 (5 bases). V was trimmed by 0 bases and J by 3 bases, leaving 11 bases between them. The germline CDR1 and CDR2 sequences are LGHNA and YSLEER. The CDR3 is made up of 15 amino acids. Here the CDR3 reads CASSQDAGGDYGYTF. Here the CDR3 DNA reads TGCGCCAGCAGCCAAGATGCGGGGGGAGACTATGGCTACACCTTC.

This clonotype came up many times. This chain connects TRBV20-1 to TRBJ2-5; D remains unclear. Looked up from germline, CDR1 is DFQATT and CDR2 is SNEGSKA (reference sequence). This CDR3 is 12 amino acids long. V gave up 4 bases and J gave up 5 bases, with 11 bases separating them. In DNA form, the CDR3 reads TGCAGTGCTATCGAGGCCGGCGAGACCCAGTACTTC. Protein sequence: CSAIEAGETQYF.

Ten or more counts support this clonotype. The chain carries TRBV2 and TRBJ2-5; D gene uncertain. The CDR3 consists of 12 residues. CDR1 and CDR2 from the germline V gene are SNHLY and FYNNEI. The ends were cut back, 4 bases at V and 4 bases at J, with 7 bases in the middle. The CDR3 region is CASSAVIETQYF. In nucleotides, the CDR3 is TGTGCCAGCAGTGCCGTGATAGAGACCCAGTACTTC.

This clonotype was recorded at least ten times. The V and J genes are TRBV24-1 and TRBJ2-7, with TRBD2 identical over 7 bases. The length of the CDR3 is 18 residues. Trimming removed 4 bases from V and 2 bases from J; junction bases left unmatched: 16. Germline loops: CDR1 KGHDR, CDR2 SFDVKD. The CDR3, as DNA: TGTGCCACCAGTGACCCTTCAGGGAACCGGGGGGAGACCTACGAGCAGTACTTC. Protein product: CATSDPSGNRGETYEQYF.

This sequence joins TRBV6-2 or TRBV6-3 and TRBJ2-1; either TRBD1 or TRBD2 may supply D (6 bases each). CDR1 is MNHEY and CDR2 is SVGEGT in the germline V gene. CDR3 length: 14 residues. Trimming stripped 0 bases from V and 16 bases from J, with 19 bases between. DNA of the CDR3: TGTGCCAGCAGTTACTCGGCCGGGAGACAGGTCCGATTCTTC. Translating it yields CASSYSAGRQVRFF.

This clonotype was detected a few times. The chain combines TRBV6-1 with TRBJ1-1; TRBD1 might be the D (6 bases). Germline loops: CDR1 MNHNS, CDR2 SASEGT. The ends were cut back, 6 bases at V and 1 base at J, with 15 bases in the middle. This CDR3 has 15 residues. The CDR3 loop is CASSGGRAENTEAFF. As DNA, the CDR3 is TGTGCCAGCAGCGGGGGCAGGGCCGAGAACACTGAAGCTTTCTTT.

This clonotype was seen many times. The chain joins TRBV7-3 to TRBJ1-1, with TRBD1 as a possible D gene (6 bases). The germline gives CDR1 SGHTA, CDR2 FQGTGA. This CDR3 spans 15 amino acids. Deletions cut 5 bases from V and 4 bases from J, with 17 bases between. The CDR3 DNA is TGTGCCAGCAGCCCGAGACAGGTCGTGGGCACTGAAGCTTTCTTT. Translating it yields CASSPRQVVGTEAFF.

This clonotype occurred many times. At one boundary the junction diverges from the germline segment, which might be a read error. J is TRBJ2-3 and V is TRBV7-7, with 10 nucleotides matching TRBD2. From germline, CDR1 is SSHAT and CDR2 FNYEAQ (reference sequence). The CDR3 runs 16 residues. This chain's CDR3 is CASSALAGVWTDTQYF. The CDR3, as DNA: TGTGCTAGCAGCGCCCTAGCGGGAGTTTGGACAGATACGCAGTATTTT.

V is TRBV10-3 and J is TRBJ2-7, with TRBD2 identical over 8 bases. From germline, CDR1 is ENHRY and CDR2 SYGVKD. The CDR3 consists of 15 residues. With 2 bases clipped from V and 3 bases from J, the junction kept 6 bases outside the gene matches. The CDR3 bases are TGTGCCATCAGTGAGCCGGGCGGGAGGAACTACGAGCAGTACTTC. Its protein product is CAISEPGGRNYEQYF.

This clonotype was detected many times. The chain combines TRBV18 with TRBJ1-1; D is unclear. CDR3 length: 13 amino acids. Germline V gene data show CDR1 as KGHSH and CDR2 as LQKENI. V lost 0 bases and J lost 1, with 3 bases in between. CDR3 sequence reads: CASSPPPNTEAFF. The DNA of the CDR3 is TGTGCCAGCTCACCACCGCCGAACACTGAAGCTTTCTTT. Full variable domain (remainder filled in from reference TRBV18 and TRBJ1-1): NAGVMQNPRHLVRRRGQEARLRCSPMKGHSHVYWYRQLPEEGLKFMVYLQKENIIDESGMPKERFSAEFPKEGPSILRIQQVVRGDSAAYFCASSPPPNTEAFFGQGTRLTVV.

Ten or more counts support this clonotype. The rearrangement links TRBV28 to TRBJ2-1; D perhaps matches TRBD2 (6 bases). There are 16 residues in the CDR3. The ends were cut back, 5 bases at V and 1 base at J, with 15 bases in the middle. CDR1 is MDHEN, CDR2 SYDVKM, per germline. In DNA form, the CDR3 reads TGTGCCAGCAGTGGAACGGGGGAGTCTTCCTACAATGAGCAGTTCTTC. It specifies CASSGTGESSYNEQFF.

This clonotype was detected many times. CDR3 loop: CASRPQPDTQYF. The CDR3 bases are TGTGCCAGCAGACCCCAGCCAGATACGCAGTATTTT. This rearrangement joins TRBV28 to TRBJ2-3; no definite D call. Trimming took off 6 bases at V and 4 bases at J, with 8 bases between the two ends. The CDR3 totals 12 residues. From germline, CDR1 is MDHEN and CDR2 SYDVKM.

The rearrangement links TRBV2 to TRBJ2-5; possibly TRBD1 for D (6 bases). The germline V gene has CDR1 SNHLY and CDR2 FYNNEI. The CDR3 consists of 13 residues. V lost 6 bases to trimming and J lost 3 bases, with 11 bases between them. The chain's CDR3 is CASRPRTEETQYF. CDR3 in DNA: TGTGCCAGCAGACCCCGGACAGAAGAGACCCAGTACTTC. Drawing the rest from reference TRBV2 and TRBJ2-5, the complete variable domain is EPEVTQTPSHQVTQMGQEVILRCVPISNHLYFYWYRQILGQKVEFLVSFYNNEISEKSEIFDDQFSVERPDGSNFTLKIRSTKLEDSAMYFCASRPRTEETQYFGPGTRLLVL.

In its sample, this clonotype was seen a few times. V gene TRBV5-5 combines with J gene TRBJ1-1; D might be TRBD1 (5 bases). CDR1 and CDR2 (germline): SGHKS, YYEKEE (reference sequence). This CDR3 region has 16 residues. V was cut by 2 bases and J by 4 bases, with 18 bases left in between. This CDR3 is CASSFQSRGGSTEAFF. In nucleotides, the CDR3 is TGTGCCAGCAGCTTTCAATCGAGGGGTGGTTCCACTGAAGCTTTCTTT.